This is a list of T cell receptor beta chains from one sample in a study of identical twins. In TCRdb, the 5' RACE reads were re-called with MiXCR into one record per CDR3 protein. Counted here are about 720,000 distinct CDR3 sequences, 8.5% to 9.5% occurring once; the ten biggest clones make up 0.98%. These data were also filed under a second study, of yellow fever vaccine responses in identical twins.

Sequenced material: PBMCs. These receptor sequences come from a woman between 18 and 29 years old in good health. Each CDR3 is given with its conserved first and last residue. The order of the fields is CDR3 length, D gene, J gene, clone size, V gene, CDR3 DNA, CDR3 protein. D genes are given only for firm matches. Not all rows give a size; the values are once, few, many and, for expanded clones, a class.

length: 16; D: NA; J: TRBJ2-7; size: few; V: TRBV4-2; DNA: TGTGCCAGCAGCCAAGAGAGGGGGGAGGCCAGGTACGAGCAGTACTTC; CDR3: CASSQERGEARYEQYF
length: 19; D: TRBD2; J: TRBJ2-3; size: few; V: TRBV7-6; DNA: TGTGCCAGCAGCCAACCAATCCGTGGACTAGCCGAGCGGTTAGATACGCAGTATTTT; CDR3: CASSQPIRGLAERLDTQYF
length: 18; D: TRBD2; J: TRBJ2-7; size: many; V: TRBV4-2; DNA: TGTGCCAGCAGCCAAGATGCCCTCGCGGCGGGACTAACCTACGAGCAGTACTTC; CDR3: CASSQDALAAGLTYEQYF
length: 12; D: NA; J: TRBJ2-5; size: NA; V: TRBV30; DNA: TGTGCCTGGGAGGGGGGGGAAGAGACCCAGTACTTC; CDR3: CAWEGGEETQYF
length: 14; D: NA; J: TRBJ1-5; size: few; V: TRBV20-1; DNA: TGCAGTGCTAGGGGGTCTGCTAGCAATCAGCCCCAGCATTTT; CDR3: CSARGSASNQPQHF
length: 13; D: NA; J: TRBJ2-2; size: NA; V: TRBV24-1; DNA: TGTGCCACCAGGTCAGGGGGGTCCGGGGAGCTGTTTTTT; CDR3: CATRSGGSGELFF
length: 15; D: NA; J: TRBJ2-3; size: NA; V: TRBV5-6; DNA: TGTGCCAGCAGCTTGTGGTTGTCTAGTACAGATACGCAGTATTTT; CDR3: CASSLWLSSTDTQYF
length: 14; D: NA; J: TRBJ2-7; size: few; V: TRBV7-2; DNA: TGTGCCAGCAGCGAGCTGGGCCCCTTCTACGAGCAGTACTTC; CDR3: CASSELGPFYEQYF
length: 12; D: NA; J: TRBJ2-7; size: few; V: TRBV6-6; DNA: TGTGCCAGCAGTAAACAGGATAACGAGCAGTACTTC; CDR3: CASSKQDNEQYF
length: 13; D: NA; J: TRBJ2-2; size: many; V: TRBV6-6; DNA: TGTGCCAGCAGTTACGGGACGACCGGGGAGCTGTTTTTT; CDR3: CASSYGTTGELFF
length: 19; D: NA; J: TRBJ2-2; size: NA; V: TRBV6-5; DNA: TGTGCCAGCAGTTCCCTTTTCGCTTCTTCGGGACAAGGCACCGGGGAGCTGTTTTTT; CDR3: CASSSLFASSGQGTGELFF
length: 17; D: TRBD2; J: TRBJ2-1; size: NA; V: TRBV12-5; DNA: TGTGCTAGTGGTTTGGTTATAGCGGGGGGCCTTTACAATGAGCAGTTCTTC; CDR3: CASGLVIAGGLYNEQFF
length: 15; D: TRBD2; J: TRBJ2-1; size: NA; V: TRBV5-6; DNA: TGTGCCAGCAGCTTGGTGGGAGGGCCCCACAATGAGCAGTTCTTC; CDR3: CASSLVGGPHNEQFF
length: 11; D: NA; J: TRBJ2-3; size: few; V: TRBV7-2; DNA: TGTGCCAGCAGCCCCGGGGTACTGCAGTATTTT; CDR3: CASSPGVLQYF
length: 14; D: TRBD1; J: TRBJ2-2; size: few; V: TRBV20-1; DNA: TGCAGTGCCAAGGGACAGGTGAACACCGGGGAGCTGTTTTTT; CDR3: CSAKGQVNTGELFF
length: 12; D: NA; J: TRBJ2-2; size: many; V: TRBV25-1; DNA: TGTGCCAGCGCGGGGTTATCCGGGGAGCTGTTTTTT; CDR3: CASAGLSGELFF
length: 16; D: NA; J: TRBJ2-3; size: NA; V: TRBV7-9; DNA: TGTGCCAGCAGCACAAATCACAGGGGACTCACAGATACGCAGTATTTT; CDR3: CASSTNHRGLTDTQYF
length: 12; D: NA; J: TRBJ2-1; size: NA; V: TRBV5-5; DNA: TGTGCCATGAGCTCCGGGACTAATGAGCAGTTCTTC; CDR3: CAMSSGTNEQFF
length: 11; D: NA; J: TRBJ1-1; size: many; V: TRBV6-2/TRBV6-3; DNA: TGTGCCAGCAGTTACCCCTCTGAAGCTTTCTTT; CDR3: CASSYPSEAFF
length: 13; D: TRBD1; J: TRBJ2-1; size: many; V: TRBV24-1; DNA: TGTGCCACGGGACAGGGGTCCTACAATGAGCAGTTCTTC; CDR3: CATGQGSYNEQFF
length: 14; D: NA; J: TRBJ2-3; size: few; V: TRBV5-1; DNA: TGCGCCAGCAACCGGGACGGGGGTCAAGATACGCAGTATTTT; CDR3: CASNRDGGQDTQYF
length: 15; D: NA; J: TRBJ2-3; size: NA; V: TRBV28; DNA: TGTGCCAGCAGTTCTCGACAAGACGGCACAGATACGCAGTATTTT; CDR3: CASSSRQDGTDTQYF
length: 15; D: TRBD2; J: TRBJ2-1; size: few; V: TRBV10-3; DNA: TGTGCCATCAGTGAGACTAGCGGGGGGATAGGTGAGCAGTTCTTC; CDR3: CAISETSGGIGEQFF
length: 14; D: TRBD2; J: TRBJ2-7; size: NA; V: TRBV6-1; DNA: TGTGCCAGCAGATCTAGCGGGACTCCCTACGAGCAGTACTTC; CDR3: CASRSSGTPYEQYF
length: 12; D: NA; J: TRBJ2-6; size: NA; V: TRBV28; DNA: TGTGCCACCAGCTCTGGGGCCAACGTCCTGACTTTC; CDR3: CATSSGANVLTF
length: 15; D: TRBD2; J: TRBJ2-1; size: NA; V: TRBV7-3; DNA: TGTGCCAGCAGCTTCGCGGGGGGCCCCTACAATGAGCAGTTCTTC; CDR3: CASSFAGGPYNEQFF
length: 16; D: NA; J: TRBJ2-3; size: few; V: TRBV20-1; DNA: TGCAGTGCTAGCCCCTCGGCGGACTTATACACAGATACGCAGTATTTT; CDR3: CSASPSADLYTDTQYF